The sample holds a few counts of the clone carrying this T cell receptor (beta chain). The sample comes from a study of T-cell memory formation after mild COVID-19. TCRdb re-derived calls from the 5' RACE reads in MiXCR, one entry per CDR3 protein. The sample has 300,000 to 400,000 distinct CDR3 sequences, 25% to 30% seen once. Per the germline V gene, CDR1 is SGHAT and CDR2 is FQNNGV. Trimming removed 5 bases from V and 7 bases from J; junction bases left unmatched: 10. The CDR3 loop spans 15 amino acids. The genes are TRBV11-2 and TRBJ2-1; TRBD1 matches 8 bases. The receptor's source is an adult woman who had mild COVID-19 (a few samples of this study predate the infection). Cell type and time point are not known. The sample taken for sequencing was PBMCs or a T cell subset sorted from them (not recorded which). The CDR3 is CASSIRQGRGNEQFF. CDR3 nucleotide sequence: TGTGCCAGCAGCATTCGACAGGGGCGCGGGAATGAGCAGTTCTTC.